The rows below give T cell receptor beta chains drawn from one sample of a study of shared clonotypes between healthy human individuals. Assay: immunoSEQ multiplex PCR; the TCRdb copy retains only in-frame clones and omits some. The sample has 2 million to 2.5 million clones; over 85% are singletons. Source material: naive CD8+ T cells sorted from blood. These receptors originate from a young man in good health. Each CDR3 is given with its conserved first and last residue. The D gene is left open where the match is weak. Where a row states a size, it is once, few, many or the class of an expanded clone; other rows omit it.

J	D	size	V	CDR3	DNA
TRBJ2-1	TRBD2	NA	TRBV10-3	CAISEPGLASYNEQFF	TGTGCCATCAGTGAACCGGGACTAGCGAGCTACAATGAGCAGTTCTTC
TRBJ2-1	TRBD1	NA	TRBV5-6	CASSLDGTGEFF	TGTGCCAGCAGCTTGGACGGGACAGGGGAGTTCTTC
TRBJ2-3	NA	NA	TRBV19	CASSMDLRTDTQYF	TGTGCCAGTAGTATGGACCTACGCACAGATACGCAGTATTTT
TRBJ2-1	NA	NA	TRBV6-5	CASSPGSAYNEQFF	TGTGCCAGCAGCCCCGGGTCAGCTTACAATGAGCAGTTCTTC
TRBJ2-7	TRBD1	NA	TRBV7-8	CASSLGQGRSYEQYF	TGTGCCAGCAGCTTGGGACAGGGGAGGTCCTACGAGCAGTACTTC
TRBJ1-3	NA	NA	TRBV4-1	CASSLDGGSGNTIYF	TGCGCCAGCAGCCTGGACGGAGGCTCTGGAAACACCATATATTTT
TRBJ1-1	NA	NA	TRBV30	CARSAMNTEAFF	TGTGCCCGCAGCGCTATGAACACTGAAGCTTTCTTT
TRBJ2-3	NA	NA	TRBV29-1	CSVEGEDAASPPDTQYF	TGCAGCGTTGAAGGGGAGGACGCCGCAAGCCCCCCAGATACGCAGTATTTT
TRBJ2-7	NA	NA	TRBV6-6	CASRPGSSYEQYF	TGTGCCAGCAGGCCAGGGAGCTCCTACGAGCAGTACTTC
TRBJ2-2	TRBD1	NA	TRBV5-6	CASSFGQGVFTGELFF	TGTGCCAGCAGCTTTGGACAGGGAGTATTCACCGGGGAGCTGTTTTTT
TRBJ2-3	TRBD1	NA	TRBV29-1	CSVEGLSQGAEDTQYF	TGCAGCGTTGAAGGGCTGAGTCAGGGGGCGGAAGATACGCAGTATTTT
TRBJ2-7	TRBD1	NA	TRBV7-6	CASSLAGTDYEQYF	TGTGCCAGCAGCTTAGCTGGGACAGACTACGAGCAGTACTTC
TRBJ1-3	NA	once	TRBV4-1	CASSQDGYSGNTIYF	TGCGCCAGCAGCCAAGATGGCTACTCTGGAAACACCATATATTTT
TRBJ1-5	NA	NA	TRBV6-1	CASSDTSGMQPQHF	TGTGCCAGCAGTGACACCTCAGGGATGCAGCCCCAGCATTTT
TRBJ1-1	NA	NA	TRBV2	CASSVGAGLNTEAFF	TGTGCCAGCAGTGTCGGAGCAGGGCTAAACACTGAAGCTTTCTTT
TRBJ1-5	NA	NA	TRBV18	CASSLYSNQPQHF	TGTGCCAGCTCACTCTATAGCAATCAGCCCCAGCATTTT